This is a list of T cell receptor beta chains from one sample in a study of blood T cell repertoires in COVID-19. Method: immunoSEQ multiplex PCR; TCRdb's copy keeps in-frame clones and lacks some. The table lists about 300,000 clones, around 86% of them singletons. The sequencing input was PBMCs or T cells enriched from blood (not recorded which). These receptors were taken from a man aged 30 to 45 who had recovered from COVID-19. Each CDR3 is given with its conserved first and last residue. The D gene is left open where the match is weak. Clone size, where shown, is once, few, many, or a class for clones that have expanded.

D	J	V	size	length	DNA	CDR3
NA	TRBJ2-3	TRBV5-1	NA	14	TGCGCCAGCACCCTTCAGGCTAGCACAGATACGCAGTATTTT	CASTLQASTDTQYF
TRBD2	TRBJ2-5	TRBV15	NA	12	TGTGCCAGCGCGGGGGTCCAAGAGACCCAGTACTTC	CASAGVQETQYF
TRBD2	TRBJ2-7	TRBV4-1	NA	15	TGCGCCAGCAGCCAAGATTCGGCAGCGGGGTACGAGCAGTACTTC	CASSQDSAAGYEQYF
NA	TRBJ2-7	TRBV19	once	15	TGTGCCAGTAGTATTGGGGACGGCGGGGCCTACGAGCAGTACTTC	CASSIGDGGAYEQYF
TRBD1	TRBJ1-1	TRBV6-5	NA	16	TGTGCCAGCAGCTACTACAGGGGGAGGTACGACACTGAAGCTTTCTTT	CASSYYRGRYDTEAFF
NA	TRBJ2-1	TRBV24-1	NA	16	TGTGCCACCAGTGATAGGCGGAGAGATTCGGGGAATGAGCAGTTCTTC	CATSDRRRDSGNEQFF
NA	TRBJ2-7	TRBV6-4	few	16	TGTGCCAGCAGTGATTACAGGATTGGGGGCAACTACGAGCAGTACTTC	CASSDYRIGGNYEQYF
NA	TRBJ1-3	TRBV13	NA	16	TGTGCCAGCAGCCCCGGGATGACCCTCTCTGGAAACACCATATATTTT	CASSPGMTLSGNTIYF
TRBD2	TRBJ2-3	TRBV11-2	NA	15	TGTGCCAGCCGCCCCGGGGGGAATAGGGCAGATACGCAGTATTTT	CASRPGGNRADTQYF
NA	TRBJ2-1	TRBV6-5	NA	15	TGTGCCAGCAGCCTCCTGGAGGGGACCTACAATGAGCAGTTCTTC	CASSLLEGTYNEQFF
NA	TRBJ2-1	TRBV7-9	NA	16	TGTGCCAGCAGCCCGCAGAAGAGCGACGCCTACAATGAGCAGTTCTTC	CASSPQKSDAYNEQFF
NA	TRBJ1-2	TRBV27	NA	14	TGTGCCAGCAGTTCCCACAGGGACCCGGCGGGCTACACCTTC	CASSSHRDPAGYTF
TRBD2	TRBJ2-3	TRBV27	NA	17	TGTGCCAGCAGCTCAGCTGGACTAGCGGGGCAAACAGATACGCAGTATTTT	CASSSAGLAGQTDTQYF
NA	TRBJ2-1	TRBV30	NA	13	TGTGCCTGGAGTGTAAGTGTGGGCTATGAGCAGTTCTTC	CAWSVSVGYEQFF
TRBD1	TRBJ1-4	TRBV19	NA	14	TGTGCCAGTAGTATTTACAGGGGGGAAGAAAAACTGTTTTTT	CASSIYRGEEKLFF
TRBD1	TRBJ2-7	TRBV6-5	few	12	TGTGCCAGTAAGACAGGGGACTACGAGCAGTACTTC	CASKTGDYEQYF
NA	TRBJ2-3	TRBV2	NA	16	TGTGCCAGCAAGGGCCCGCGGGCTAGCGGCACAGATACGCAGTATTTT	CASKGPRASGTDTQYF
NA	TRBJ1-1	TRBV6-5	NA	11	TGTGCCAGCAGTTACTTGGAGTCGGATTTCTTT	CASSYLESDFF
TRBD1	TRBJ1-2	TRBV24-1	NA	17	TGTGCCACCAGTGACCCCCGGGACAGGGGCCTTAACTATGGCTACACCTTC	CATSDPRDRGLNYGYTF
TRBD2	TRBJ2-1	TRBV19	once	16	TGTGCCAGTAGTATAGGGAGGACTAGCGGGAGCAATGAGCAGTTCTTC	CASSIGRTSGSNEQFF
NA	TRBJ2-4	TRBV18	NA	15	TGTGCCAGCTCACCAGGGTGGGGAGCCCAAAACATTCAGTACTTC	CASSPGWGAQNIQYF
NA	TRBJ2-5	TRBV6-5	NA	13	TGTGCCAGCAGTTACGCAGGGCGGGAGACCCAGTACTTC	CASSYAGRETQYF
TRBD2	TRBJ2-5	TRBV2	once	15	TGTGCCAGCAAGAGGCTTAGCGGGGGACAAGAGACCCAGTACTTC	CASKRLSGGQETQYF
TRBD2	TRBJ2-4	TRBV5-1	many	16	TGCGCCAGCACCCGGACGGGAGGGGACGGGAAAAACATTCAGTACTTC	CASTRTGGDGKNIQYF
NA	TRBJ1-6	TRBV12-1	NA	19	TGTGCCAGCAGCTTTGGAGGGACAGGGGGCGCGTCCTATAATTCACCCCTCCACTTT	CASSFGGTGGASYNSPLHF
NA	TRBJ1-3	TRBV5-1	NA	15	TGCGCCAGCAGCTTGACAGAACCATCTGGAAACACCATATATTTT	CASSLTEPSGNTIYF
TRBD1	TRBJ1-3	TRBV5-5	NA	17	TGTGCCAGCAGCTTGGGGACAGGGGCCCTCTCTGGAAACACCATATATTTT	CASSLGTGALSGNTIYF
NA	TRBJ2-1	TRBV19	NA	15	TGTGCCAGCACCCTCGGGACTGCTACCTACAATGAGCAGTTCTTC	CASTLGTATYNEQFF
NA	TRBJ2-2	TRBV6-5	NA	16	TGTGCCAGCAGTTACTCGAGGTCAGCCGTCACCGGGGAGCTGTTTTTT	CASSYSRSAVTGELFF
NA	TRBJ2-3	TRBV30	once	13	TGTGCCTGGCTGGCGGAACGGGCAGATACGCAGTATTTT	CAWLAERADTQYF
TRBD1	TRBJ2-3	TRBV9	NA	15	TGTGCCAGCAGTAAGAGGGACAGGGGCCCAGATACGCAGTATTTT	CASSKRDRGPDTQYF
NA	TRBJ1-5	TRBV3-1/TRBV3-2	NA	14	TGTGCCAGCAGCCCGACTTATAGCAATCAGCCCCAGCATTTT	CASSPTYSNQPQHF
TRBD2	TRBJ2-1	TRBV30	NA	14	TGTGCCTGCAGAAGCGGGGGGCCTTACAATGAGCAGTTCTTC	CACRSGGPYNEQFF
TRBD2	TRBJ2-1	TRBV13	NA	16	TGTGCCAGCAGCTTAGGGGGCGGGAGCTCCTACAATGAGCAGTTCTTC	CASSLGGGSSYNEQFF
NA	TRBJ1-4	TRBV4-2	NA	15	TGTGCCAGCAGCCGGTGGCGGCAGATGAATGAAAAACTGTTTTTT	CASSRWRQMNEKLFF
NA	TRBJ2-4	TRBV10-1	NA	15	TGCGCCAGCAGTGAGTCGGCGGTAGCCCGGGGCATTCAGTACTTC	CASSESAVARGIQYF
NA	TRBJ1-1	TRBV18	once	16	TGTGCCAGCTCGCGCTGGAGGGAAGGGAGAAACACTGAAGCTTTCTTT	CASSRWREGRNTEAFF
TRBD1	TRBJ1-2	TRBV12-3/TRBV12-4	NA	13	TGTGCCAGCAGTACAGGGGTGGGCTATGGCTACACCTTC	CASSTGVGYGYTF
TRBD1	TRBJ1-5	TRBV7-2	NA	15	TGTGCCAGCAGCTCCCTGACAGGGAAAAATCAGCCCCAGCATTTT	CASSSLTGKNQPQHF
TRBD1	TRBJ1-1	TRBV30	NA	14	TGTGCCTGGCACCTCCGGGACAGATTCTCTGAAGCTTTCTTT	CAWHLRDRFSEAFF
NA	TRBJ2-2	TRBV4-1	NA	15	TGCGCCAGCAGCCCGAACTCGGAGGGAACCGGGGAGCTGTTTTTT	CASSPNSEGTGELFF
TRBD2	TRBJ2-3	TRBV4-1	NA	20	TGCGCCAGCAGCCAAGGGACTAGCGGGAGGGCCTCGTTAGGTGAAGATACGCAGTATTTT	CASSQGTSGRASLGEDTQYF
NA	TRBJ2-2	TRBV9	NA	13	TGTGCCAGCAGCGGTATCGGGACCGGGGAGCTGTTTTTT	CASSGIGTGELFF
NA	TRBJ1-5	TRBV9	NA	14	TGTGCCAGCAGCGTAGATGGAGGGGCCCAGCCCCAGCATTTT	CASSVDGGAQPQHF
TRBD2	TRBJ2-5	TRBV2	NA	14	TGTGCCAGCAGCACGGGGAGGGCCGAAGAGACCCAGTACTTC	CASSTGRAEETQYF
NA	TRBJ2-7	TRBV30	many	13	TGTGCCTGGAGCCCCAGTAGCCTAGGCGAGCAGTACTTC	CAWSPSSLGEQYF
NA	TRBJ2-7	TRBV5-1	NA	14	TGCGCCAGCAGCTTTGGGGCAGGGGTAAACGAGCAGTACTTC	CASSFGAGVNEQYF
TRBD1	TRBJ2-3	TRBV19	NA	15	TGTGCCAGTAGTCGAGAACCGCAAGACAGGGATGCGCAGTATTTT	CASSREPQDRDAQYF
TRBD2	TRBJ2-1	TRBV3-1/TRBV3-2	NA	15	TGTGCCAGCAGCCAGGGAACTAGCGGGGGGACTGAGCAGTTCTTC	CASSQGTSGGTEQFF
NA	TRBJ1-2	TRBV30	once	12	TGTGCCTGGACGGCCCCGGGGGGGGGCTACACCTTC	CAWTAPGGGYTF
NA	TRBJ1-1	TRBV4-1	NA	15	TGCGCCAGCAGCCAAGGTCGGGTTTTGTCGACTGAAGCTTTCTTT	CASSQGRVLSTEAFF
NA	TRBJ1-5	TRBV6-5	NA	12	TGTGCCAGTGGCCTCAGGCAACGGCCCCAGCATTTT	CASGLRQRPQHF